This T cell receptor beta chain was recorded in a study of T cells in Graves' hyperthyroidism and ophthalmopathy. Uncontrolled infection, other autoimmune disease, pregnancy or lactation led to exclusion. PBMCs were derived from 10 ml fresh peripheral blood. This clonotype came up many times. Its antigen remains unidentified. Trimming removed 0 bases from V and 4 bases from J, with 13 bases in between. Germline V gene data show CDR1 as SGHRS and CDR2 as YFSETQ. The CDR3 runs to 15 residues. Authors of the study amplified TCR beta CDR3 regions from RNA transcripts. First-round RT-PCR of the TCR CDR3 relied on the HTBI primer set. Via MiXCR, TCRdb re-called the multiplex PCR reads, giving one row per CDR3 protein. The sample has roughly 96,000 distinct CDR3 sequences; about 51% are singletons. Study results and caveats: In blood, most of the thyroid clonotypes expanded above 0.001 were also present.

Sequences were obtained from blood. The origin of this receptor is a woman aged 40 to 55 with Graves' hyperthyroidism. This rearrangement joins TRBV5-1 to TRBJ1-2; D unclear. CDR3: CASSLDGLLSYGYTF. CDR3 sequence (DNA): TGCGCCAGCAGCTTGGACGGCTTGCTTTCCTATGGCTACACCTTC.